The rows below give T cell receptor beta chains drawn from one sample of a study of Graves' ophthalmopathy and Graves' hyperthyroidism. TCRdb reprocessed the multiplex PCR reads via MiXCR and lists one record per CDR3 protein. Counted here are more than 1,000,000 distinct CDR3 sequences, 36% occurring once; the ten biggest clones make up more than 9.5%. The sample consisted of peripheral blood or thyroid tissue (not recorded which). Receptors originate from an adult man with Graves' hyperthyroidism. CDR3s include the opening cysteine and the closing phenylalanine or tryptophan. Fields, in order: clone size, J gene, D gene, V gene, CDR3 DNA, CDR3 protein. D genes are given only for firm matches. Size is omitted from some rows. Given values are once, few, many or a class for expanded clones.

>few|TRBJ2-7|TRBD1|TRBV6-5
TGTGCCAGCAGTTACCTAACCCAAACAGGGGGCGGAGAGCAGTACTTC
CASSYLTQTGGGEQYF
>few|TRBJ2-7|TRBD2|TRBV7-8
TGTGCCAGCAGCTTTAGCGGGAGTTATGGGTCCTACGAGCAGTACTTC
CASSFSGSYGSYEQYF
>NA|TRBJ1-2|NA|TRBV10-2
TGCGCCAGCAGTGTGCAGGGAGGGGTCTTCACCTTC
CASSVQGGVFTF
>many|TRBJ1-1|TRBD1|TRBV19
TGTGCCAGTAGTAGAGGGGGCCTCAACACTGAAGCTTTCTTT
CASSRGGLNTEAFF
>many|TRBJ1-5|TRBD1|TRBV20-1
TGCAGTGCTAGTCTTGGGACAGGGGTTTTTCAGCCCCAGCATTTT
CSASLGTGVFQPQHF
>many|TRBJ1-1|NA|TRBV15
TGTGCCACCAGCAGAGTTGCCGGGTTTCTGAACACTGAAGCTTTCTTT
CATSRVAGFLNTEAFF
>NA|TRBJ1-5|NA|TRBV6-5
TGTGCCAGCAGTTACTCGATCGGTAGCAATCAGCCCCAGCATTTT
CASSYSIGSNQPQHF
>few|TRBJ2-7|TRBD2|TRBV7-8
TGTGCCAGCAGCTTCAGGATTGGGACTAGCTCCGAGCAGTACTTC
CASSFRIGTSSEQYF
>many|TRBJ1-5|TRBD1|TRBV20-1
TGCAGTGCCGGGACAGGTTATCAGCCCCAGCATTTT
CSAGTGYQPQHF
>NA|TRBJ2-5|NA|TRBV7-9
TGTGCCAGCAGCTTAGGTGTGAACACTGAAGCGGGAGAGACCCAGTACTTC
CASSLGVNTEAGETQYF
>NA|TRBJ2-5|NA|TRBV10-3
TGTGCCATCAGTGAGAGTGAGGGGGGTGCGGAGACCCAGTACTTC
CAISESEGGAETQYF
>NA|TRBJ2-5|TRBD2|TRBV4-3
TGCGCCAGCAGCCCTTCTCTAGCGGGAGGGGAGGAGACCCAGTACTTC
CASSPSLAGGEETQYF
>many|TRBJ1-6|NA|TRBV7-6
TGTGCCAGCAGCTTGGGGGCAGTGTATAATTCACCCCTCCACTTT
CASSLGAVYNSPLHF
>NA|TRBJ1-4|NA|TRBV7-9
TGTGCCAGCAGCTTGGTGGGGGGAGGCACTGAAAAACTGTTTTTT
CASSLVGGGTEKLFF
>NA|TRBJ1-2|NA|TRBV20-1
TGCAGTGCTAGAGTGGGGGGGGGGCCTCTGGGGCCAGCCTATAGCTACACCTTC
CSARVGGGPLGPAYSYTF
>NA|TRBJ2-5|NA|TRBV2
TGTGCCAGCAATAACGCCAGGGGCCAAGAGACCCAGTACTTC
CASNNARGQETQYF
>many|TRBJ2-7|TRBD1|TRBV29-1
TGCAGCGTAATAAGGACAGGGAAAGCCTACGAGCAGTACTTC
CSVIRTGKAYEQYF
>many|TRBJ1-2|NA|TRBV7-2
TGTGCCAGCAGCTTAGTAACAACCGGCTATGGCTACACCTTC
CASSLVTTGYGYTF